One sample yielded the 15 T cell receptor beta chains listed below, sequenced in a study of metastatic and nonmetastatic thyroid tumors. MiXCR re-clonotyped the PCR reads for TCRdb. The sample has 20,000 to 25,000 clones; roughly a quarter are singletons. There were no patients who had received any treatment before thyroid surgery. Sequenced sample: tumor tissue. The receptors derive from a female donor with papillary thyroid cancer or a benign thyroid nodule (not recorded which). Some clones in this sample may be carry-over from other donors' samples.

This clone was seen at least ten times. The genes are TRBV11-2 and TRBJ1-4; the D gene is possibly TRBD1 (6 bases). The CDR3 spans 18 residues. Germline V CDR1 and CDR2: SGHAT, FQNNGV. V was trimmed by 3 bases and J by 0 bases, leaving 17 bases between them. In DNA form, the CDR3 reads TGTGCCAGCAGCTTTGGGGATACAGGGATTTCAACTAATGAAAAACTGTTTTTT. It encodes CASSFGDTGISTNEKLFF.

This clone is deemed medium-sized (0.01 to 0.1%). CDR3 nucleotide sequence: TGTGCCAGTAAGGGGACAGAGTTTTCGCAGCCCCAGCATTTT. Encoded protein: CASKGTEFSQPQHF. The V gene is TRBV19, the J gene TRBJ1-5; 7 bases align to TRBD1. The CDR3 sequence is 14 residues long. V gave up 7 bases and J gave up 7 bases; unmatched junction bases: 10. Germline values: CDR1 LNHDA, CDR2 SQIVND (reference sequence).

The J gene is TRBJ2-7, the V gene TRBV20-1; TRBD2 might be the D (5 bases). Trimming removed 6 bases from V and 1 base from J, with 10 bases in between. This CDR3 spans 12 amino acids. Germline V lookup: CDR1 DFQATT, CDR2 SNEGSKA (reference sequence). The CDR3 protein is CSAQLESYEQYF. The CDR3 region has the DNA TGCAGTGCCCAACTAGAATCCTACGAGCAGTACTTC.

This clone was found a few times. Germline and junction disagree at one end, which may indicate a read error. The DNA for the CDR3 is TGTGCCAGCAGTCCCCGGGGGGCCAGGACCTACGAGCAGTACTTC. It specifies CASSPRGARTYEQYF. The chain is built from TRBV24-1 and TRBJ2-7; a possible D gene is TRBD2 (7 bases). The V gene's germline CDR1 is KGHDR and CDR2 SFDVKD. CDR3 length: 15 amino acids.

V and J are TRBV28 and TRBJ2-2; D unclear. From germline, CDR1 is MDHEN and CDR2 SYDVKM. Between the trimmed V and J ends, which lost 2 bases and 3 bases, there was a span of 7 bases. The CDR3 is 14 amino acids. The CDR3 region is CASSLPRDTGELFF. The CDR3 nucleotides are TGTGCCAGCAGTTTACCCCGGGACACCGGGGAGCTGTTTTTT.

This chain joins TRBV6-2 or TRBV6-3 and TRBJ1-1; tentatively, D is TRBD1 (5 bases). This CDR3 has 13 residues. Trimming took off 6 bases at V and 11 bases at J, with 19 bases between the two ends. CDR1 MNHEY and CDR2 SVGEGT come from the germline V gene. CDR3: CASRKVGMRDAFF. CDR3 nucleotides: TGTGCCAGCAGAAAGGTGGGGATGCGGGACGCTTTCTTT.

This clone was seen a handful of times. For the CDR3, the DNA is TGTGCCAGCAGTGACTCAGCGGGGTGTTACAATGAGCAGTTCTTC. Translation gives CASSDSAGCYNEQFF. V is TRBV6-4 and J is TRBJ2-1, with 7 bases aligning to TRBD2. V was clipped by 0 bases and J by 4 bases; unmatched bases: 3. Germline V CDR1 and CDR2: MRHNA, SNTAGT. The CDR3 runs to 15 residues.

This clone has a handful of counts. At one end, the junction sequence differs from germline, possibly due to a read error. The rearrangement uses TRBV12-3 or TRBV12-4 and TRBJ2-2; 11 nucleotides match TRBD1. This CDR3 comprises 17 residues. CDR3 bases: TGTGCCAGAAGTCCCTGGACAGGGGGCACGAACAACGGGGAGCTGTTTTTT. It is translated as CARSPWTGGTNNGELFF.

By sample fraction, this clone is medium-sized. The chain employs TRBV9 and TRBJ2-7, with D hard to call. This CDR3 region has 12 residues. V lost 0 bases to trimming and J lost 7 bases, with 8 bases between them. Germline lookup yields CDR1 SGDLS and CDR2 YYNGEE. CDR3 nucleotide sequence: TGTGCCAGCAGCGTAGAAGTAGGGGAGCAGTACTTC. Encoded protein: CASSVEVGEQYF.

This clone came up a few times. The same CDR3 can be traced to other DNA sequences in this sample. CDR3 loop: CASSLYGGYTF. The CDR3, as DNA: TGTGCCAGCAGCCTTTACGGTGGCTACACCTTC. The chain joins TRBV6-1 to TRBJ1-2; no clear D. The CDR3 extends over 11 amino acids. The V gene's germline CDR1 is MNHNS and CDR2 SASEGT. The V gene lost 6 bases and the J gene lost 7 bases, with 9 bases spanning the gap.

This clone was seen ten or more times. The gene calls are TRBV27 and TRBJ2-2, with 7 bases that match TRBD1. Germline V lookup: CDR1 MNHEY, CDR2 SMNVEV (reference sequence). The CDR3 consists of 15 residues. The V gene end was trimmed by 5 bases and the J gene end by 1 base; junction bases not matched to a gene: 4. This CDR3 reads CASSPGTVNTGELFF. Written as DNA, the CDR3 is TGTGCCAGCAGTCCCGGGACAGTGAACACCGGGGAGCTGTTTTTT.

This clone was recorded at least ten times. V gene TRBV5-1 combines with J gene TRBJ2-5, with D possibly TRBD1 on 6 matching bases. Germline V gene lookup returns CDR1 SGHRS and CDR2 YFSETQ. The CDR3 is 15 amino acids. The V end was cut by 0 bases, the J end by 6 bases, with 15 bases between. The CDR3 DNA is TGCGCCAGCAGCTTGGTGGGTGGGGGCGCGAAGACCCAGTACTTC. It specifies CASSLVGGGAKTQYF.

On this clone: As the CDR3 is not closed by the conserved phenylalanine or tryptophan, this likely results from a read error. This chain uses TRBV6-1 with TRBJ1-2; D might be TRBD1 (6 bases). Germline V gives CDR1 MNHNS, CDR2 SASEGT. Trimming shortened V by 10 bases and J by 6 bases, and 15 bases separated the two germline ends. CDR3 length: 12 residues. CDR3 sequence reads: CATSGVEDGYTL. As DNA, the CDR3 is TGTGCCACCTCAGGGGTAGAGGATGGCTACACCCTC.

This clone was picked up many times. J is TRBJ2-7 and V is TRBV28; 7 bases line up with TRBD1. V was pared by 11 bases and J by 2 bases, with 3 bases of the junction left unmatched. The germline V gene encodes CDR1 MDHEN and CDR2 SYDVKM. This CDR3 region has 11 residues. The CDR3 region has the DNA TGTGCCGGCGGACAGGCCTACGAGCAGTACTTC. This sequence encodes CAGGQAYEQYF.

In its sample, this clone was seen many times. This rearrangement joins TRBV4-3 to TRBJ2-5, with D perhaps matching TRBD2 (6 bases). The CDR3 has 15 amino acids. Trimming stripped 0 bases from V and 5 bases from J, with 13 bases between. CDR1 and CDR2 from the germline V gene are LGHNA and YSLEER. The CDR3 DNA follows: TGCGCCAGCAGCCAAGATGGGGCGGGGAGCGAGACCCAGTACTTC. Translating gives CASSQDGAGSETQYF.